This T cell receptor beta chain was sequenced during a study of tumor-infiltrating lymphocytes in oesophageal squamous cell carcinoma. The CDR3 length is 13 residues. The germline V gene has CDR1 SGHVS and CDR2 FNYEAQ. The V end was cut by 2 bases, the J end by 4 bases, with 9 bases between. MiXCR, run by TCRdb on the PCR reads, gives a single entry per CDR3 protein. The table has 9,000 to 13,000 distinct CDR3 sequences, roughly 60% seen once; the top ten hold about 34%. Material for sequencing was esophageal tumor tissue. V and J are TRBV7-6 and TRBJ2-7, with D possibly being TRBD2 (5 bases). The TCR sequence derives from a male donor with esophageal squamous cell carcinoma. The CDR3, as DNA: TGTGCCAGCAGCTTAACAACGGGGTACGAGCAGTACTTC. This translates into CASSLTTGYEQYF.